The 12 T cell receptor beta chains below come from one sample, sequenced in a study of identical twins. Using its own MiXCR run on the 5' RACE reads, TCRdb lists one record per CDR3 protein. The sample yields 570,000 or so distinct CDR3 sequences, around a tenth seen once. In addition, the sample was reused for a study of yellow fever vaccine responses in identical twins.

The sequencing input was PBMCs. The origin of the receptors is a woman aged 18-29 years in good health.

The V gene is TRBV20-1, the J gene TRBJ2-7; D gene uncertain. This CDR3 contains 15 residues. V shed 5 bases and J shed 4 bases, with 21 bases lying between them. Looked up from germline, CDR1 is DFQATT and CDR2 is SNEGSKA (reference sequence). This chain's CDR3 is CSAQTQMPVGYEQYF. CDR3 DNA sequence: TGCAGTGCTCAGACACAGATGCCGGTCGGGTACGAGCAGTACTTC.

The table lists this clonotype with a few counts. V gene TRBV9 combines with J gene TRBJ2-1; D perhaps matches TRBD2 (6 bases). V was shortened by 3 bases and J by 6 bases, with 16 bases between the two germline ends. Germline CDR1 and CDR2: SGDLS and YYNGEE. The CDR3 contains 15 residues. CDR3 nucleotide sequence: TGTGCCAGCAGCGGGCACGGGGGACCGGTCAATGAGCAGTTCTTC. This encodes CASSGHGGPVNEQFF.

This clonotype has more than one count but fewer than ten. The CDR3 DNA follows: TGTGCCAGCTCACCACCTTATCTAGCGGGAGGGGGATACAATGAGCAGTTCTTC. It translates to CASSPPYLAGGGYNEQFF. J is TRBJ2-1 and V is TRBV18; 12 nucleotides match TRBD2. CDR3 size: 18 residues. The junction had 7 bases not matched to a gene; V was cut back by 0 bases and J by 4 bases. In germline, CDR1 is KGHSH, CDR2 LQKENI.

The CDR3 protein is CASSPQRQGMNQPQHF. In nucleotides, the CDR3 is TGTGCCAGCAGTCCCCAGAGACAGGGAATGAATCAGCCCCAGCATTTT. The chain links TRBV12-3 or TRBV12-4 to TRBJ1-5, with 7 nucleotides matching TRBD1. The CDR3 extends over 16 amino acids. V lost 5 bases to trimming and J lost 4 bases; unmatched junction nucleotides: 11.

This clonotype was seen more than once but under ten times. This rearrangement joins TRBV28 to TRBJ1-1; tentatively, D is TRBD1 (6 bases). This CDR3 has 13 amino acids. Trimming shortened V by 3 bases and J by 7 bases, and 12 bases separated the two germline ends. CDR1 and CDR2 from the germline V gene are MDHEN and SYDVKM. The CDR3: CASSLTRGGEAFF. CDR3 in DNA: TGTGCCAGCAGTTTGACAAGGGGGGGTGAAGCTTTCTTT. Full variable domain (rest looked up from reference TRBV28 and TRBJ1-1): DVKVTQSSRYLVKRTGEKVFLECVQDMDHENMFWYRQDPGLGLRLIYFSYDVKMKEKGDIPEGYSVSREKKERFSLILESASTNQTSMYLCASSLTRGGEAFFGQGTRLTVV.

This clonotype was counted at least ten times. The CDR3 protein is CSDGRSNSPLHF. The CDR3, as DNA: TGCAGTGATGGCAGGTCCAATTCACCCCTCCACTTT. The V gene is TRBV20-1, the J gene TRBJ1-6, with D unclear. V was clipped by 7 bases and J by 7 bases, with 11 bases between them. This CDR3 contains 12 residues. CDR1 is DFQATT, CDR2 SNEGSKA, per germline (reference sequence).

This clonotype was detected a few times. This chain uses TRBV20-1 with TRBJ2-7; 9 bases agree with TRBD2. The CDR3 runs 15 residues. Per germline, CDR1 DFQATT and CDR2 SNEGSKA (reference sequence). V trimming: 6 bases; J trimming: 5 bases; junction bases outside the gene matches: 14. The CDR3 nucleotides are TGCAGTGCCCCGTTAGGGGCTAGCGGGACCCACGAGCAGTACTTC. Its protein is CSAPLGASGTHEQYF.

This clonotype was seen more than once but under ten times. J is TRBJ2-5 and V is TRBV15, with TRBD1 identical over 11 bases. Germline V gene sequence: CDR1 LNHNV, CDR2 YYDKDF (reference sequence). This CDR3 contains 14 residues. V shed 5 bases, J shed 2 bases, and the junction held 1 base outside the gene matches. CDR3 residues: CATSGQGAQETQYF. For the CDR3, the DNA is TGTGCCACCAGCGGACAGGGGGCACAAGAGACCCAGTACTTC. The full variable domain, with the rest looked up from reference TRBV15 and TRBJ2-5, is DAMVIQNPRYQVTQFGKPVTLSCSQTLNHNVMYWYQQKSSQAPKLLFHYYDKDFNNEADTPDNFQSRRPNTSFCFLDIRSPGLGDTAMYLCATSGQGAQETQYFGPGTRLLVL.

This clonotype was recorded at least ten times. In nucleotides, the CDR3 is TGTGCCAGCAGCTTAGCGTTCCAAATCTACGAGCAGTACTTC. As protein: CASSLAFQIYEQYF. The V and J genes are TRBV7-2 and TRBJ2-7; D gene ambiguous. Germline V gene sequence: CDR1 SGHTA, CDR2 FQGNSA. The germline V and J ends were trimmed by 0 bases and 3 bases, with 9 bases remaining between them. This CDR3 is built from 14 residues.

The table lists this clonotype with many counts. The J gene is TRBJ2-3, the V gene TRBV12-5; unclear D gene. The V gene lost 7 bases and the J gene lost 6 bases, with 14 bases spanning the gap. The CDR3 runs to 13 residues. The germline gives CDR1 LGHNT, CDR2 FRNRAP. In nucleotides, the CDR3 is TGTGCTAGTGCCTCCTTCCGGGCGGATACGCAGTATTTT. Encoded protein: CASASFRADTQYF.

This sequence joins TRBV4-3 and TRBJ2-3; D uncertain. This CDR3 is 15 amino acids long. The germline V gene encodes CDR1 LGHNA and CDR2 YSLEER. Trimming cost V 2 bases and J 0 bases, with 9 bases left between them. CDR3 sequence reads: CASSQSLSSTDTQYF. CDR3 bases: TGCGCCAGCAGCCAATCCTTAAGTAGCACAGATACGCAGTATTTT.

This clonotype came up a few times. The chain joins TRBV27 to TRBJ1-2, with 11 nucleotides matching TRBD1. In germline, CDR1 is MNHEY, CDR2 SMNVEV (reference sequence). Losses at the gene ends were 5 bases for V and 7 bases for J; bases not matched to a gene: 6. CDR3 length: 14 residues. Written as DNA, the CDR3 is TGTGCCAGCAGTCAACGGGACAGGGGGTTTGGCTACACCTTC. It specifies CASSQRDRGFGYTF.